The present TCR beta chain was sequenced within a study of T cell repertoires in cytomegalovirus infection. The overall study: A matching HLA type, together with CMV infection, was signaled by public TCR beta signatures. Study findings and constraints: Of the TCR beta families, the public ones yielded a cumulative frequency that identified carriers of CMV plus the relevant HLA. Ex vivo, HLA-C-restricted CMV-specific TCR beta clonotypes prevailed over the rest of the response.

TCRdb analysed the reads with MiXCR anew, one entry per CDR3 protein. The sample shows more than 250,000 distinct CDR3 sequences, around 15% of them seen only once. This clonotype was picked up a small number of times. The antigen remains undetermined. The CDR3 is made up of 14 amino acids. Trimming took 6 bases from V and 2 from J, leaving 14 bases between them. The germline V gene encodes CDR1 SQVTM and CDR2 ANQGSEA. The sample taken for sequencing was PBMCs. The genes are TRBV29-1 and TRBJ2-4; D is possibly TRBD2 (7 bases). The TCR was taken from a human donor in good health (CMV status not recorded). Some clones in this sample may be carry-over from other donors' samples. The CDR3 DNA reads TGCAGCGTACGAAAGGGGGGGCCCAAAAACATTCAGTACTTC. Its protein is CSVRKGGPKNIQYF.